These 9 T cell receptor beta chains were sequenced from one sample in a study of blood T cell repertoires in COVID-19. Measured with immunoSEQ multiplex PCR; TCRdb has only the in-frame clones, and not every one. The sample has over 400,000 clones, less than 90% seen once. Sequenced material: PBMCs or T cells enriched from blood (not recorded which). These receptors were taken from an older woman who had recovered from COVID-19.

This clone showed up just once. The same CDR3 also results from other DNA sequences found in this sample. This rearrangement joins TRBV18 to TRBJ1-6; the match to TRBD1 covers 8 bases. Germline loops: CDR1 KGHSH, CDR2 LQKENI. V was clipped by 3 bases and J by 6 bases; unmatched bases: 4. This CDR3 spans 15 amino acids. The CDR3 bases are TGTGCCAGCTCACCCGGGACAGGTGCTAATTCACCCCTCCACTTT. Translation gives CASSPGTGANSPLHF.

This clone has a single count. The CDR3 DNA reads TGCGCCAGCACACTTGCTGGGGCCAACGTCCTGACTTTC. Translating it yields CASTLAGANVLTF. The genes are TRBV5-1 and TRBJ2-6; D is ambiguous. There are 13 residues in the CDR3. Germline V gene lookup returns CDR1 SGHRS and CDR2 YFSETQ. Trimming removed 6 bases at V and 2 bases at J, with 6 bases between.

This chain connects TRBV2 to TRBJ1-4; D not resolved. The V end lost 8 bases, the J end lost 5 bases, and 6 bases lay between the germline ends. The germline CDR1 and CDR2 sequences are SNHLY and FYNNEI. The CDR3 spans 11 residues. CDR3 in amino acids: CASSLNEKLFF. The CDR3 bases are TGTGCCAGCTCTCTCAATGAAAAACTGTTTTTT.

This rearrangement joins TRBV11-2 to TRBJ2-3; the match to TRBD1 covers 8 bases. This CDR3 contains 12 residues. The germline V gene encodes CDR1 SGHAT and CDR2 FQNNGV. With 5 bases clipped from V and 6 bases from J, the junction kept 1 base outside the gene matches. CDR3: CASSRQGDTQYF. CDR3 bases: TGTGCCAGCAGCCGACAGGGGGATACGCAGTATTTT.

The genes are TRBV2 and TRBJ1-5; 9 positions match TRBD1. Trimming at V came to 6 bases and at J to 2 bases, leaving 5 bases not matched to a gene. The germline CDR1 and CDR2 sequences are SNHLY and FYNNEI. This CDR3 has 15 residues. The CDR3 DNA follows: TGTGCCAGCAGGGGGACAGGGAAAGGCAATCAGCCCCAGCATTTT. Translating gives CASRGTGKGNQPQHF. The whole variable domain, filled in from reference TRBV2 and TRBJ1-5, reads EPEVTQTPSHQVTQMGQEVILRCVPISNHLYFYWYRQILGQKVEFLVSFYNNEISEKSEIFDDQFSVERPDGSNFTLKIRSTKLEDSAMYFCASRGTGKGNQPQHFGDGTRLSIL.

The gene calls are TRBV24-1 and TRBJ1-4; D not certain. Trimming stripped 2 bases from V and 8 bases from J, with 11 bases between. The CDR3 is made up of 14 amino acids. Germline CDR1 is KGHDR and CDR2 is SFDVKD. The CDR3 nucleotides read TGTGCCACCAGTGATTCTGGAGGAACCGAAAAACTGTTTTTT. The encoded protein is CATSDSGGTEKLFF.

The J gene is TRBJ1-5, the V gene TRBV12-5; 8 positions match TRBD1. The trim removed 9 bases at V and 3 bases at J, leaving 4 bases unmatched. The CDR3 runs to 13 residues. Germline lookup yields CDR1 LGHNT and CDR2 FRNRAP. In DNA, the CDR3 is TGTGCTAGCGGACAGGGAGACAATCAGCCCCAGCATTTT. Its protein is CASGQGDNQPQHF.

This chain links TRBV11-2 with TRBJ2-3; 13 nucleotides match TRBD2. The V and J ends lost 4 bases and 2 bases, in that order; junction bases with no gene match: 9. The V gene's germline CDR1 is SGHAT and CDR2 FQNNGV. This CDR3 contains 18 residues. The CDR3 DNA follows: TGTGCCAGCAGCTCCAGACGACTAGCGGGGGGTCCCACAGATACGCAGTATTTT. This gives the protein CASSSRRLAGGPTDTQYF.

The V and J genes are TRBV2 and TRBJ1-2; 11 bases map to TRBD1. CDR3 length: 16 residues. V trimming: 2 bases; J trimming: 4 bases; junction bases outside the gene matches: 6. The germline CDR1 and CDR2 sequences are SNHLY and FYNNEI. The DNA for the CDR3 is TGTGCCAGCAGTGAATTAGGACAGGGGGCACCCTATGGCTACACCTTC. This sequence encodes CASSELGQGAPYGYTF.